This entry lists 25 T cell receptor beta chains sequenced from one sample in a study of human T cells and chemical hapten exposure. TCRdb re-called the RACE reads through MiXCR, storing one row per CDR3 protein. The table records over 85,000 distinct CDR3 sequences, 11% of them present only once. The time point is: pre-sensitization, week 0. As for treatment: therapeutic diphenylcyclopropenone sensitization with weekly scalp DPC. Sample: whole blood, taken in connection with sensitization to the hapten diphenylcyclopropenone (DPC). These TCRs come from an older woman with alopecia areata. Some clones in this sample may be carry-over from other donors' samples.

The DNA of the CDR3 is TGCAGCGTTGACGGGGACAGGACCCCTGAAGCTTTCTTT. Amino acids: CSVDGDRTPEAFF. This chain connects TRBV29-1 to TRBJ1-1, with 8 positions matching TRBD1. The CDR3 spans 13 residues. Trimming took 3 bases from V and 6 from J; bases not matched to a gene: 6. The germline CDR1 and CDR2 sequences are SQVTM and ANQGSEA.

There are many counts of this clonotype. The chain combines TRBV5-6 with TRBJ2-3; 7 bases are a match to TRBD1. From germline, CDR1 is SGHDT and CDR2 YYEEEE. Trimming removed 5 bases from V and 2 bases from J; junction bases left unmatched: 14. CDR3 length: 17 residues. CDR3 sequence: CASRTRGPTPPTDTQYF. The CDR3 region has the DNA TGTGCCAGCAGGACGAGGGGGCCCACGCCCCCCACAGATACGCAGTATTTT.

This clonotype has ten or more counts. The chain links TRBV10-3 to TRBJ2-3, with 9 bases identical to TRBD2. This CDR3 comprises 16 residues. Unmatched junction bases numbered 8, after V lost 3 bases and J lost 4 bases. The V gene's germline CDR1 is ENHRY and CDR2 SYGVKD. The CDR3 sequence: CAISEGPSGVSDTQYF. The CDR3 DNA reads TGTGCCATCAGTGAAGGGCCTAGCGGGGTTTCAGATACGCAGTATTTT.

In this sample, this clonotype turned up many times. The chain is built from TRBV18 and TRBJ1-1, with D unclear. The germline gives CDR1 KGHSH, CDR2 LQKENI. V was shortened by 1 base and J by 1 base, with 10 bases between the two germline ends. The CDR3 covers 15 residues. The CDR3 protein is CASSPQNPRNTEAFF. The DNA of the CDR3 is TGTGCCAGCTCACCACAAAACCCCCGGAACACTGAAGCTTTCTTT.

This clonotype was recorded a few times. This chain connects TRBV5-3 to TRBJ2-6, with 8 bases lining up with TRBD2. TRBV5-3 is filed as an ORF, its function uncertain. V shed 0 bases, J shed 4 bases, and the junction held 3 bases outside the gene matches. This CDR3 contains 16 residues. In DNA form, the CDR3 reads TGTGCCAGAAGCTTGGTTGGACTAGCCGGGGCCAACGTCCTGACTTTC. Encoded protein: CARSLVGLAGANVLTF.

This clonotype has only a few counts. The chain is built from TRBV4-1 and TRBJ2-5, with a tentative D call TRBD1 (6 bases). The V gene lost 4 bases and the J gene lost 1 base, with 13 bases spanning the gap. This CDR3 comprises 15 residues. The germline V gene has CDR1 MGHRA and CDR2 YSYEKL. In nucleotides, the CDR3 is TGCGCCAGCAGCCCCACTGGACAGAGCCAAGAGACCCAGTACTTC. Residues: CASSPTGQSQETQYF.

This clonotype was picked up many times. The chain carries TRBV11-2 and TRBJ1-2; D is unclear. From germline, CDR1 is SGHAT and CDR2 FQNNGV. V shed 6 bases and J shed 0 bases, with 8 bases lying between them. This CDR3 spans 13 amino acids. CDR3 region: CASRQPSNYGYTF. CDR3 nucleotides: TGTGCCAGCAGACAGCCTTCTAACTATGGCTACACCTTC. Looking up the rest from reference TRBV11-2 and TRBJ1-2 gives the full variable domain: EAGVAQSPRYKIIEKRQSVAFWCNPISGHATLYWYQQILGQGPKLLIQFQNNGVVDDSQLPKDRFSAERLKGVDSTLKIQPAKLEDSAVYLCASRQPSNYGYTFGSGTRLTVV.

J is TRBJ2-7 and V is TRBV2; D may be TRBD1 (6 bases). Germline-derived CDR1 and CDR2 are SNHLY and FYNNEI. The CDR3 length is 16 residues. Trimming removed 3 bases at V and 2 bases at J, with 17 bases between. The CDR3 DNA reads TGTGCCAGCAGTGATCTGGGGGCAGGGGTTACCTACGAGCAGTACTTC. Translating gives CASSDLGAGVTYEQYF.

This clonotype was picked up many times. The chain couples TRBV5-1 to TRBJ1-1; 8 bases are a match to TRBD1. The CDR3 spans 15 residues. V lost 3 bases and J lost 0; bases outside the gene matches: 4. Germline loops: CDR1 SGHRS, CDR2 YFSETQ. The CDR3 here is CASSYDRGMNTEAFF. The DNA for the CDR3 is TGCGCCAGCAGCTACGACAGGGGAATGAACACTGAAGCTTTCTTT.

J is TRBJ2-3 and V is TRBV6-5, with TRBD2 matching over 15 bases. The CDR3 spans 17 residues. The J segment lost 3 bases and the V segment lost 5 bases, leaving 6 bases of the junction unmatched. CDR1 is MNHEY and CDR2 is SVGAGI in the germline V gene. The CDR3 bases are TGTGCCAGCAGTCGTTCCGGGACTAGCGGGGGGACAGATACGCAGTATTTT. Translating it yields CASSRSGTSGGTDTQYF.

This clonotype was picked up many times. This rearrangement joins TRBV2 to TRBJ2-1; D is uncertain. Trimming stripped 3 bases from V and 9 bases from J, with 12 bases between. CDR3 length: 13 amino acids. Germline CDR1 SNHLY, CDR2 FYNNEI. The CDR3 here is CASSEAVGIEQFF. The CDR3 nucleotides read TGTGCCAGCAGTGAGGCTGTTGGGATTGAGCAGTTCTTC.

As DNA, the CDR3 is TGTGCCAGCAACCGATGGCGGGGGGGCCGTACCGGGGAGCTGTTTTTT. Translation gives CASNRWRGGRTGELFF. The rearrangement joins TRBV7-9 to TRBJ2-2; 9 bases align to TRBD2. This CDR3 comprises 16 residues. The V gene end was trimmed by 7 bases and the J gene end by 5 bases; junction bases not matched to a gene: 11. Looked up from germline, CDR1 is SEHNR and CDR2 is FQNEAQ (reference sequence).

This clonotype was seen at least ten times. The chain is built from TRBV6-2 or TRBV6-3 and TRBJ2-5; weak D call: TRBD2 (5 bases). Deletions cut 7 bases from V and 5 bases from J, with 11 bases between. CDR3 length equals 12 residues. In germline, CDR1 is MNHEY, CDR2 SVGEGT. The CDR3 loop is CASTPGGETQYF. The CDR3, as DNA: TGTGCCAGCACTCCGGGCGGGGAGACCCAGTACTTC.

Remarks on this clonotype: Given a much more abundant clone one base away, this may be a read error. The chain is built from TRBV5-6 and TRBJ1-1, with TRBD1 identical over 7 bases. Looked up from germline, CDR1 is SGHDT and CDR2 is YYEEEE. The CDR3 sequence is 15 residues long. Here the CDR3 reads CASSLGPTGAPEALF. For the CDR3, the DNA is TGTGCCAGCAGCTTGGGCCCAACAGGGGCCCCTGAAGCTCTCTTT.

As for this clonotype: It may be a read error: a sequence one base away is much more abundant. The CDR3 reads CASSSANGIEAFF. The CDR3, as DNA: TGTGCCAGCTCATCAGCTAACGGTATTGAAGCTTTCTTT. The chain is built from TRBV18 and TRBJ1-1; D gene unclear. From germline, CDR1 is KGHSH and CDR2 LQKENI. The V gene lost 5 bases and the J gene lost 7 bases, with 14 bases spanning the gap. The CDR3 runs to 13 residues.

In its sample, this clonotype was seen a few times. The chain uses TRBV7-8 and TRBJ2-1; 13 bases are shared with TRBD2. The CDR3 has 16 amino acids. Looked up from germline, CDR1 is SGHVS and CDR2 is FQNEAQ. Trimming cost V 5 bases and J 7 bases; bases outside gene matches: 8. Written as DNA, the CDR3 is TGTGCCAGCAGCGCTGGACTAGCGGGGGCGGGGAATGAGCAGTTCTTC. Its translation is CASSAGLAGAGNEQFF.

The V call is TRBV7-8, the J call TRBJ2-2; D possibly corresponds to TRBD2 (6 bases). The germline gives CDR1 SGHVS, CDR2 FQNEAQ. V lost 2 bases, J lost 2 bases, and 12 bases lay in between. This CDR3 region has 16 residues. CDR3 protein: CASSLRDLLNTGELFF. DNA of the CDR3: TGTGCCAGCAGCTTACGGGACTTGCTTAACACCGGGGAGCTGTTTTTT.

The rearrangement joins TRBV7-8 to TRBJ2-2; TRBD2 aligns across 7 bases. In germline, CDR1 is SGHVS, CDR2 FQNEAQ. The V and J ends lost 4 bases and 4 bases, in that order; junction bases with no gene match: 6. CDR3 length equals 15 residues. CDR3 protein: CASSSRETGTGELFF. DNA for the CDR3: TGTGCCAGCAGCTCGCGGGAGACGGGCACCGGGGAGCTGTTTTTT.

This clonotype was found a few times. This chain connects TRBV19 to TRBJ1-1; a possible D gene is TRBD1 (6 bases). Germline CDR1 LNHDA, CDR2 SQIVND (reference sequence). CDR3 length equals 16 residues. Between the trimmed V and J ends, which lost 7 bases and 3 bases, there was a span of 21 bases. The chain's CDR3 is CASTPPPGASDTEAFF. DNA of the CDR3: TGTGCCAGTACCCCGCCCCCAGGGGCATCGGACACTGAAGCTTTCTTT.

The J gene is TRBJ2-1, the V gene TRBV19, with TRBD1 identical over 10 bases. There are 15 residues in the CDR3. V trimming: 6 bases; J trimming: 8 bases; junction bases outside the gene matches: 10. CDR1 and CDR2 (germline): LNHDA, SQIVND (reference sequence). DNA for the CDR3: TGTGCCAGTAGCCCACCCGGGACAGGGGACCATGAGCAGTTCTTC. It is translated as CASSPPGTGDHEQFF. The full variable domain, in which reference TRBV19 and TRBJ2-1 provide the parts outside the CDR3, is DGGITQSPKYLFRKEGQNVTLSCEQNLNHDAMYWYRQDPGQGLRLIYYSQIVNDFQKGDIAEGYSVSREKKESFPLTVTSAQKNPTAFYLCASSPPGTGDHEQFFGPGTRLTVL.

This clonotype showed up many times. The genes are TRBV12-3 or TRBV12-4 and TRBJ1-3, with 7 bases fitting TRBD1. This CDR3 has 16 residues. Trimming at V came to 4 bases and at J to 5 bases, leaving 11 bases not matched to a gene. In nucleotides, the CDR3 is TGTGCCAGCAGTTCCCCCCCCGGGACAGCACGAAACACCATATATTTT. It codes for CASSSPPGTARNTIYF.

This clonotype was recorded many times. The chain recombines TRBV6-4 with TRBJ1-2; no clear D. The V gene's germline CDR1 is MRHNA and CDR2 SNTAGT. V lost 4 bases, J lost 3 bases, and 12 bases lay in between. CDR3 size: 14 residues. CDR3 DNA sequence: TGTGCCAGCAGTGGGAGAGCTGGGGACTATGGCTACACCTTC. Encoded protein: CASSGRAGDYGYTF.

This clonotype was seen at least ten times. The chain is built from TRBV20-1 and TRBJ2-3; 13 bases fit TRBD2. Per germline, CDR1 DFQATT and CDR2 SNEGSKA (reference sequence). With 3 bases clipped from V and 0 bases from J, the junction kept 12 bases outside the gene matches. This CDR3 region has 19 residues. The CDR3 region is CSASGEDGTSGVSTDTQYF. The CDR3 DNA sequence: TGCAGTGCTAGCGGAGAGGACGGGACTAGCGGGGTCAGCACAGATACGCAGTATTTT.

This clonotype occurred a few times. CDR3 protein: CASSTPKTAETGELFF. The CDR3, as DNA: TGTGCCAGCAGCACTCCCAAAACCGCGGAAACCGGGGAGCTGTTTTTT. This chain uses TRBV9 with TRBJ2-2; unclear D gene. The CDR3 is made up of 16 amino acids. Germline V gives CDR1 SGDLS, CDR2 YYNGEE. The V gene lost 4 bases and the J gene lost 5 bases, with 18 bases spanning the gap.

There are many counts of this clonotype. The CDR3 DNA is TGTGCCAGCAGCCGGGACTCGAACACAGATACGCAGTATTTT. Encoded protein: CASSRDSNTDTQYF. The gene calls are TRBV7-2 and TRBJ2-3, with D perhaps TRBD2 (6 bases). The germline V gene has CDR1 SGHTA and CDR2 FQGNSA. Trimming stripped 5 bases from V and 2 bases from J, with 11 bases between. The CDR3 length is 14 residues.